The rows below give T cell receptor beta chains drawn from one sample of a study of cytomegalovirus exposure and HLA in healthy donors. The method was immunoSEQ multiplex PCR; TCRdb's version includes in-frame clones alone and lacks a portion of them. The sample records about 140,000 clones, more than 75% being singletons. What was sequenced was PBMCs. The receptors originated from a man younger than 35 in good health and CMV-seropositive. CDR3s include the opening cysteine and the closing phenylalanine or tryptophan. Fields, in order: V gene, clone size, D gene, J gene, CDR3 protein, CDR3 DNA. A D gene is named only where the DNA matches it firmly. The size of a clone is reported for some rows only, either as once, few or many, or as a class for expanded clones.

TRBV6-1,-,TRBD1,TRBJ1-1,CASSAGTGYTEAFF,TGTGCCAGCAGTGCGGGGACAGGGTACACTGAAGCTTTCTTT
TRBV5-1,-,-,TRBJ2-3,CASSSRGDTQYF,TGCGCCAGCAGCTCAAGAGGAGATACGCAGTATTTT
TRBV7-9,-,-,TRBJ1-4,CASSPPAATNEKLFF,TGTGCCAGCAGCCCTCCTGCAGCAACTAATGAAAAACTGTTTTTT
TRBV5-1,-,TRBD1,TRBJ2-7,CASTDGTALYEQYF,TGCGCCAGCACCGACGGGACAGCTCTCTACGAGCAGTACTTC
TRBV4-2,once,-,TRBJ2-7,CASSQDETIYEQYF,TGTGCCAGCAGCCAAGATGAGACTATTTACGAGCAGTACTTC
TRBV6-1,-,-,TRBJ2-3,CASSAGTTTQYF,TGTGCCAGCAGTGCCGGGACAACTACGCAGTATTTT
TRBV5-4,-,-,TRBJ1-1,CASSLDRVLTEAFF,TGTGCCAGCAGCTTGGATCGCGTCCTGACTGAAGCTTTCTTT
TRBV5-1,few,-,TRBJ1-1,CASSITPNTEAFF,TGCGCCAGCAGCATCACACCGAACACTGAAGCTTTCTTT
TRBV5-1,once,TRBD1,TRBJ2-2,CASSFPRQGRVTGELFF,TGCGCCAGCAGCTTCCCTAGACAGGGAAGGGTCACCGGGGAGCTGTTTTTT
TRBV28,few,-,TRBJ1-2,CASNSDYGYTF,TGTGCCAGCAATTCAGACTATGGCTACACCTTC
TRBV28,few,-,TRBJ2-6,CASSLRGSGANVLTF,TGTGCCAGCAGTTTACGGGGGTCTGGGGCCAACGTCCTGACTTTC
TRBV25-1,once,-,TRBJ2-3,CATRGQPTDTQYF,TGTGCCACCAGAGGACAGCCCACAGATACGCAGTATTTT
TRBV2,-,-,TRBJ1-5,CASSGRGGAGNQPQHF,TGTGCCAGCAGTGGGAGAGGAGGGGCTGGCAATCAGCCCCAGCATTTT
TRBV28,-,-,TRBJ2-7,CASRQQGLSYEQYF,TGTGCCAGCAGGCAACAGGGTCTTTCCTACGAGCAGTACTTC
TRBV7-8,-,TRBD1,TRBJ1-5,CASSSTGFSSNQPQHF,TGTGCCAGCAGCTCGACAGGGTTCAGTAGCAATCAGCCCCAGCATTTT
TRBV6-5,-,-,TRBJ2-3,CASSYSRNPTDTQYF,TGTGCCAGCAGTTACTCGAGGAACCCCACAGATACGCAGTATTTT
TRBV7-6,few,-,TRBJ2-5,CASSQRRDQETQYF,TGTGCCAGCAGCCAGAGACGGGATCAAGAGACCCAGTACTTC
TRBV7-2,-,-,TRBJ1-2,CASSLGGRFSNYGYTF,TGTGCCAGCAGCTTAGGGGGGAGGTTTTCGAACTATGGCTACACCTTC
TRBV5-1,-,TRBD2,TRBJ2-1,CASSYPGLAGANGGQFF,TGCGCCAGCAGCTACCCTGGACTAGCGGGAGCCAACGGCGGGCAGTTCTTC
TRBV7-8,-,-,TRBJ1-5,CASSLEAGAGNQPQHF,TGTGCCAGCAGCTTAGAGGCAGGGGCCGGTAATCAGCCCCAGCATTTT
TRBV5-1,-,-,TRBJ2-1,CASRFSAYNEQFF,TGCGCCAGCAGGTTCAGTGCCTACAATGAGCAGTTCTTC
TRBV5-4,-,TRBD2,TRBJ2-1,CASSGGTSGIDEQFF,TGTGCCAGCAGCGGCGGGACTAGCGGGATTGATGAGCAGTTCTTC
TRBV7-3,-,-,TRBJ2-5,CASSNFGETQYF,TGTGCCAGCAGCAATTTCGGGGAGACCCAGTACTTC
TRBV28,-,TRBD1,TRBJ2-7,CASSLIGQGSNWAYEQYF,TGTGCCAGCAGTTTAATAGGACAGGGGTCGAATTGGGCCTACGAGCAGTACTTC
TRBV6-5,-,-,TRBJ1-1,CASIHTGHTEAFF,TGTGCCAGCATCCATACAGGGCACACTGAAGCTTTCTTT
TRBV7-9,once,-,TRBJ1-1,CASSLGAPVEAFF,TGTGCCAGCAGCTTAGGGGCTCCAGTTGAAGCTTTCTTT
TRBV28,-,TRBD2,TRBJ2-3,CASSSQGGLAGALPADTQYF,TGTGCCAGCAGTTCCCAGGGAGGACTAGCGGGAGCGCTCCCGGCAGATACGCAGTATTTT
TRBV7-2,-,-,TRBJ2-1,CASSLPYGHNEQFF,TGTGCCAGCAGCTTACCCTATGGGCACAATGAGCAGTTCTTC
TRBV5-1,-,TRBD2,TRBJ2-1,CASSLGGYSGRAYNEQFF,TGCGCCAGCAGCTTGGGGGGATATAGCGGGAGAGCCTACAATGAGCAGTTCTTC
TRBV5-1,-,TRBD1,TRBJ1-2,CASSSGQAKGYTF,TGCGCCAGCAGCAGTGGACAGGCAAAGGGCTACACCTTC
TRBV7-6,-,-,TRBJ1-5,CASSLVQGLVDQPQHF,TGTGCCAGCAGCTTAGTCCAGGGGTTAGTGGATCAGCCCCAGCATTTT
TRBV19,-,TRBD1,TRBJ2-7,CASAGQGYEQYF,TGTGCCAGCGCGGGACAGGGCTACGAGCAGTACTTC
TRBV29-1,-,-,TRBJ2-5,CSVPLERGRAGTQYF,TGCAGCGTGCCTCTAGAAAGAGGGAGAGCGGGGACCCAGTACTTC
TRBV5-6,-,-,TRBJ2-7,CASSGAGGDYEQYF,TGTGCCAGCTCCGGGGCCGGGGGAGACTACGAGCAGTACTTC